This T cell receptor (beta chain) was identified during a study of TIL therapy for anti-PD-1-resistant metastatic lung cancer. Time point reported: pre-treatment sample, taken before nivolumab and TIL therapy. This clone was observed a handful of times. No antigen is known for it. Sequencing used immunoSEQ v3. Sequencing was performed with immunoSEQ multiplex PCR; in TCRdb, only in-frame clones are kept and a portion is missing. The sample lists tens of thousands of clones, about 79% occurring once. V was cut by 4 bases and J by 2 bases, with 9 bases left in between. Germline lookup yields CDR1 GTSNPN and CDR2 SVGIG (reference sequence). CDR3 size: 13 residues. Overall study findings and caveats: This highly selected cohort may not generalize to typical lung cancer patients. The baseline peripheral repertoire was partially replaced by infused TIL clonotypes that later decayed.

This chain joins TRBV30 and TRBJ1-3; a possible D gene is TRBD1 (5 bases). The clonotype was recovered from a woman aged 30 to 85 with non-small cell lung cancer. The sample here was blood, taken at baseline. The CDR3 protein is CAWKRTTGNTIYF. CDR3 nucleotides: TGTGCCTGGAAGAGGACAACTGGAAACACCATATATTTT. Filled out from reference TRBV30 and TRBJ1-3, the complete variable domain reads SQTIHQWPATLVQPVGSPLSLECTVEGTSNPNLYWYRQAAGRGLQLLFYSVGIGQISSEVPQNLSASRPQDRQFILSSKKLLLSDSGFYLCAWKRTTGNTIYFGEGSWLTVV.